This T cell receptor (beta chain) is from a study of blood T cell repertoires in COVID-19. Germline V CDR1 and CDR2: SGHDT, YYEEEE. V was shortened by 4 bases and J by 4 bases, with 8 bases between the two germline ends. This CDR3 contains 12 residues. Symptom resolution, clearance, or two negative PCRs marked donors in Cohort 3 as recovered. Some clones are missing from TCRdb's copy, which holds only in-frame ones; the method was immunoSEQ multiplex PCR. Of 450,000 or so clones listed, about nine tenths were seen once; the top ten hold under 0.7%. This receptor was obtained from a man aged 18 to 29 who had recovered from COVID-19. Source material: PBMCs or T cells enriched from blood (not recorded which). The chain uses TRBV5-6 and TRBJ1-2; weak D call: TRBD1 (5 bases). CDR3 protein: CASSTGGYGYTF. In DNA, the CDR3 is TGTGCCAGCAGCACGGGGGGCTATGGCTACACCTTC. The full variable domain, its missing parts supplied by reference TRBV5-6 and TRBJ1-2, is DAGVTQSPTHLIKTRGQQVTLRCSPKSGHDTVSWYQQALGQGPQFIFQYYEEEERQRGNFPDRFSGHQFPNYSSELNVNALLLGDSALYLCASSTGGYGYTFGSGTRLTVV.